These T cell receptor beta chains were read from a single sample in a study of T cells in Graves' hyperthyroidism and ophthalmopathy. Using its own MiXCR run on the multiplex PCR reads, TCRdb lists one record per CDR3 protein. The sample has 550,000 to 800,000 distinct CDR3 sequences; around 15% are singletons. The sequencing input was blood. The receptors stem from a man aged 50 to 59 with Graves' hyperthyroidism. CDR3s include the opening cysteine and the closing phenylalanine or tryptophan. Only some rows state a clone size, as once, few, many or a class for expanded clones.

CDR3: CASSQAKESSYEQYF
V: TRBV14
J: TRBJ2-7
size: -

CDR3: CASRSGTGSIGLNYGYTF
V: TRBV6-1
J: TRBJ1-2
size: many

CDR3: CSATRQLWSYTF
V: TRBV20-1
J: TRBJ1-2
size: many

CDR3: CASTPEGGGELFF
V: TRBV25-1
J: TRBJ2-2
size: many

CDR3: CASSQAPTGTPHYGYTF
V: TRBV18
J: TRBJ1-2
size: few

CDR3: CASSRPLGTQETQYF
V: TRBV7-9
J: TRBJ2-5
size: many

CDR3: CASSTQDRVFGYTF
V: TRBV28
J: TRBJ1-2
size: -

CDR3: CASSPADKREAFF
V: TRBV7-9
J: TRBJ1-1
size: few

CDR3: CRVRGGREAWQPKTQYF
V: TRBV20-1
J: TRBJ2-5
size: few

CDR3: CASSVGLAGVFDEQFF
V: TRBV9
J: TRBJ2-1
size: many

CDR3: CASSWDRLSGANVLTF
V: TRBV12-3/TRBV12-4
J: TRBJ2-6
size: -

CDR3: CASSFKSRTGAPREQYF
V: TRBV5-6
J: TRBJ2-7
size: -